This TCR beta chain derives from a study of T cell repertoires in cytomegalovirus infection. About the study: CMV infection plus the matching HLA type was flagged by public TCR beta signatures. The study, taken as a whole, reports: Predominance within the ex vivo response was attributable to HLA-C-restricted CMV-specific TCR beta clonotypes. Of the TCR beta families, the public ones yielded a cumulative frequency that identified carriers of CMV plus the relevant HLA.

A remark on this clonotype: Antigen: not known.

This CDR3 spans 20 amino acids. V was pared by 3 bases and J by 4 bases, with 16 bases of the junction left unmatched. Each CDR3 protein is one row after TCRdb ran MiXCR on the reads. The data contain 680,000 or so distinct CDR3 sequences, about 30% of them seen just once; the ten biggest clones take up about 20%. The V gene is TRBV12-3 or TRBV12-4, the J gene TRBJ2-1; the match to TRBD2 covers 12 bases. The sequenced sample was cultured PBMCs, obtained from culture after CMV antigen stimulation. The TCR was taken from a human donor in good health (CMV status not recorded). Some clones in this sample may be carry-over from other donors' samples. CDR3 region: CASSFLLGQGGLAGYNEQFF. CDR3 DNA sequence: TGTGCCAGCAGTTTTCTTTTAGGACAGGGCGGACTAGCGGGGTACAATGAGCAGTTCTTC.